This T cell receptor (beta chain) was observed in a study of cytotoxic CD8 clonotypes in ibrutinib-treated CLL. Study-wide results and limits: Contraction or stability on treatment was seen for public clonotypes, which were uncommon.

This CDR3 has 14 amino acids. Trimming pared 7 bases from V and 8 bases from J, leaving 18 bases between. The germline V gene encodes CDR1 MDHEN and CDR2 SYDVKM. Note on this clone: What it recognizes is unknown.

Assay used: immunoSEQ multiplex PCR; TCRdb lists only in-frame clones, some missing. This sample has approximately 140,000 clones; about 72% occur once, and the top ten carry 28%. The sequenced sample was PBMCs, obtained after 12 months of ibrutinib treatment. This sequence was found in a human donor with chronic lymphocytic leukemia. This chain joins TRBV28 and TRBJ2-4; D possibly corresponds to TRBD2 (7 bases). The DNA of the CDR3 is TGTGCCAGCACTCTGACGGGGGGCAGGGACATTCAGTACTTC. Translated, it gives CASTLTGGRDIQYF. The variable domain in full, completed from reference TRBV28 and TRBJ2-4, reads DVKVTQSSRYLVKRTGEKVFLECVQDMDHENMFWYRQDPGLGLRLIYFSYDVKMKEKGDIPEGYSVSREKKERFSLILESASTNQTSMYLCASTLTGGRDIQYFGAGTRLSVL.